This TCR beta chain was captured in a study of CD8 T cells in Susac syndrome. Reverse transcription of roughly 0.45 to 1 ug RNA used random hexamers. TCR beta CDR3 was amplified by immunoSEQ covering 54 Vbeta and 13 Jbeta. TCRdb reprocessed the immunoSEQ multiplex PCR reads via MiXCR and lists one record per CDR3 protein. The data hold a few hundred thousand distinct CDR3 sequences, with roughly 85% observed a single time. TCR beta from blood CD8+ and CD4+ T cells was sequenced. Germline values: CDR1 SGHTA, CDR2 FQGNSA. Trimming shortened V by 1 base and J by 6 bases, and 10 bases separated the two germline ends. The CDR3 extends over 13 amino acids. This clonotype occurred a few times.

This sequence originates from a human donor with multiple sclerosis. The sequencing sample was made of CD8+ T cells from PBMCs. The chain employs TRBV7-2 and TRBJ2-7; D is undetermined. CDR3 region: CASSLVQLREQYF. The CDR3 DNA sequence: TGTGCCAGCAGCTTAGTGCAGCTCCGCGAGCAGTACTTC. The whole variable domain, filled in from reference TRBV7-2 and TRBJ2-7, reads GAGVSQSPSNKVTEKGKDVELRCDPISGHTALYWYRQSLGQGLEFLIYFQGNSAPDKSGLPSDRFSAERTGGSVSTLTIQRTQQEDSAVYLCASSLVQLREQYFGPGTRLTVT.